Here is one TCR beta chain with its context. Antigen specificity is unknown. The assay was immunoSEQ multiplex PCR, and TCRdb's table has in-frame clones only and misses some. The sample has over 150,000 clones; roughly 94% are singletons. Investigators merged groups given second doses at roughly 4 or roughly 12 weeks. The record originates from a study of T cell responses to AZD1222 COVID-19 vaccine. Study findings and constraints: Clonal diversity was possibly underestimated, and the donors were mostly white British, with more females. Spike was spanned by vaccine-associated CD4 TCRs, with dominance at 160-218 and 743-854. Baseline seropositivity occurred in only a handful of AZD1222 recipients.

The material was peripheral blood, obtained 28 days after the second AZD1222 dose. The clonotype comes from an adult who received the AZD1222 COVID-19 vaccine.

In DNA, the CDR3 is TGTGCCAGCAGTTTAGACAGGGCTGGCTATGGCTACACCTTC. This sequence encodes CASSLDRAGYGYTF. The rearrangement uses TRBV27 and TRBJ1-2; 7 positions agree with TRBD1. The CDR3 extends over 14 amino acids. The junction had 4 bases not matched to a gene; V was cut back by 2 bases and J by 4 bases. Germline-derived CDR1 and CDR2 are MNHEY and SMNVEV (reference sequence).